This T cell receptor (beta chain) was profiled in a study of T cell repertoires in cytomegalovirus infection. In the study overall: Based on public TCR beta signatures, there were indications of CMV infection and of a matching HLA type.

TCRdb itself ran the reads through MiXCR, one entry per CDR3 protein. The sample lists tens of thousands of distinct CDR3 sequences, about 3.8% seen once, with under 5.5% in the top ten. Study-level points and caveats: CMV carriers having the relevant HLA were flagged by cumulative public TCR beta family frequency.

Germline CDR1 SGHTA, CDR2 FQGNSA. Trimming left V 10 bases short and J 1 base short, with 13 bases between. This CDR3 is built from 13 residues. This clonotype appeared many times. Its cognate antigen is unknown. The sequenced sample consisted of PBMCs. This TCR was sampled from a human donor in good health (CMV status not recorded). Some clones in this sample may be carry-over from other donors' samples. The chain joins TRBV7-2 to TRBJ2-5, with D perhaps matching TRBD2 (5 bases). CDR3 sequence reads: CANARGPQETQYF. In nucleotides, the CDR3 is TGTGCCAATGCGCGCGGGCCCCAAGAGACCCAGTACTTC.